This entry lists 5 T cell receptor beta chains sequenced from one sample in a study of blood T cells in healthy people across ages. The authors ran a second PCR of roughly 7 to 11 cycles using a sample-barcoded 5' primer and a J-beta primer mix. TCRdb reprocessed the 5' RACE reads with MiXCR, giving one entry per CDR3 protein. The sample has hundreds of thousands of distinct CDR3 sequences; over 40% are singletons. Source material: blood. The source is a woman of 80 years or more in good health.

The chain couples TRBV4-3 to TRBJ2-7, with a possible D match to TRBD2 (6 bases). The V end was cut by 4 bases, the J end by 0 bases, with 16 bases between. This CDR3 is built from 16 residues. The germline CDR1 and CDR2 sequences are LGHNA and YSLEER. The CDR3 reads CASSLTNGEDSYEQYF. The CDR3 DNA sequence: TGCGCCAGCAGCCTCACAAATGGGGAGGACTCCTACGAGCAGTACTTC.

The chain uses TRBV7-2 and TRBJ1-2; D gene uncertain. CDR1 and CDR2 from the germline V gene are SGHTA and FQGNSA. CDR3 size: 15 residues. Trimming shortened V by 1 base and J by 2 bases, and 11 bases separated the two germline ends. CDR3 DNA: TGTGCCAGCAGCTTAGTCGGGGTTGAGAACTATGGCTACACCTTC. Translation: CASSLVGVENYGYTF.

About this clonotype itself: Germline and junction disagree at one end, which may indicate a read error. The J gene is TRBJ1-1, the V gene TRBV7-9; D not certain. Germline V gene data show CDR1 as SEHNR and CDR2 as FQNEAQ (reference sequence). The CDR3 length is 12 residues. The CDR3 DNA reads TGTGCCAGCAGCTCCGTGGGCGCTGAGGCTTTCTTT. This gives the protein CASSSVGAEAFF.

The gene calls are TRBV6-2 or TRBV6-3 and TRBJ2-1; possible D gene TRBD2, 5 bases. Deletions cut 4 bases from V and 10 bases from J, with 11 bases between. CDR1 MNHEY and CDR2 SVGEGT come from the germline V gene. The CDR3 spans 12 residues. The DNA for the CDR3 is TGTGCCAGCAGTTGGTCCGGCGGGGAGCAGTTCTTC. This encodes CASSWSGGEQFF.

Note on this clonotype: A read error may be the cause here, since a much bigger clone is one base away. The gene calls are TRBV29-1 and TRBJ2-5, with D possibly TRBD1 on 6 matching bases. Per the germline V gene, CDR1 is SQVTM and CDR2 is ANQGSEA. The ends were cut back, 4 bases at V and 11 bases at J, with 41 bases in the middle. This CDR3 is 20 amino acids long. The CDR3 sequence: CSVAWLSGQSRSVGTNEQYF. The CDR3 DNA sequence: TGCAGCGTTGCTTGGTTATCAGGACAGTCGAGGTCTGTGGGAACTAATGAGCAGTACTTC.